This is a list of T cell receptor beta chains from one sample in a study of identical twins. TCRdb redid the calling of the 5' RACE reads with MiXCR, one entry per CDR3 protein. The sample carries 350,000 to 400,000 distinct CDR3 sequences, approximately 9.1% recorded once. The sequenced sample was naive T cells sorted from blood. These receptors came from a woman between 50 and 59 years old in good health. Both conserved end residues are part of each CDR3. The D gene is left open where the match is weak. Clone size is stated in some rows and not others, as once, few, many or a class when expanded.

>few|TRBV10-3|TRBD2|TRBJ2-1
TGTGCCATCGGAGGTCTCCGGGGAGGGACTGACAATGAGCAGTTCTTC
CAIGGLRGGTDNEQFF
>many|TRBV3-1|TRBD2|TRBJ2-1
TGTGCCAGCAGCAACGCGGGAGAGCTGAGCTCCTACAATGAGCAGTTCTTC
CASSNAGELSSYNEQFF
>few|TRBV5-1|TRBD2|TRBJ2-5
TGCGCCAGCAGCCACCCGCCAGAGGTAGCGGGGGTGAGAGGAGAGACCCAGTACTTC
CASSHPPEVAGVRGETQYF
>few|TRBV7-8|NA|TRBJ2-2
TGTGCCAGCAGCTTAAGGCGAGCGGCCGGGGAGCTGTTTTTT
CASSLRRAAGELFF
>many|TRBV29-1|NA|TRBJ1-2
TGCAGCGTTCTCAGGACCAACTATGGCTACACCTTC
CSVLRTNYGYTF
>NA|TRBV20-1|TRBD2|TRBJ2-1
TGCAGTGCTAGGCTTCCAGCGGGGAGGGATGAGCAGTTCTTC
CSARLPAGRDEQFF
>many|TRBV12-3/TRBV12-4|NA|TRBJ2-2
TGTGCCAGCAGCCCAGCGGACACGAACACCGGGGAGCTGTTTTTT
CASSPADTNTGELFF
>NA|TRBV7-7|NA|TRBJ2-2
TGTGCCAGCAGCAGGGCGGAGGACACCGGGGAGCTGTTTTTT
CASSRAEDTGELFF
>few|TRBV2|NA|TRBJ1-5
TGTGCCAGCAGGACAGCGAATCAGCCCCAGCATTTT
CASRTANQPQHF
>NA|TRBV3-1|NA|TRBJ2-1
TGTGCCAGCAGCCAAGATCCCGGGAGAACATACGAGCAGTTCTTC
CASSQDPGRTYEQFF
>NA|TRBV3-1|NA|TRBJ2-5
TGTGCCAGCAGCCAATCCGAGACCCAGTACTTC
CASSQSETQYF
>NA|TRBV10-3|TRBD1|TRBJ1-2
TGTGCCATCGGATTTGACAGGGGAGTGGGATACTATGGCTACACCTTC
CAIGFDRGVGYYGYTF
>NA|TRBV20-1|TRBD1|TRBJ2-3
TGCAGTGCTAGAGCCGGCCGCCCGATAGGGACAGTCTCAGTGGATACGCAGTATTTT
CSARAGRPIGTVSVDTQYF
>NA|TRBV6-5|TRBD1|TRBJ2-2
TGTGCCAGCAGTCAGGGGGTTGTTGACACCGGGGAGCTGTTTTTT
CASSQGVVDTGELFF
>few|TRBV7-6|TRBD1|TRBJ2-1
TGTGCCAGCAGCTTAGGGACAGGGGGCAACTATGAGCAGTTCTTC
CASSLGTGGNYEQFF
>few|TRBV5-6|TRBD2|TRBJ2-3
TGTGCCAGCAGCGCGGCTAGCGGCCGGAATACGCAGTATTTT
CASSAASGRNTQYF
>NA|TRBV18|NA|TRBJ1-5
TGTGCCAGCTCACCATCCCAATTAAGCAATCAGCCCCAGCATTTT
CASSPSQLSNQPQHF
>few|TRBV25-1|NA|TRBJ1-1
TGTGCCAGCAGTGAATCGGGACACACTGAAGCTTTCTTT
CASSESGHTEAFF
>few|TRBV6-5|NA|TRBJ2-1
TGTGCCAGCAGTTCGGGCGGGATGGGCTACAATGAGCAGTTCTTC
CASSSGGMGYNEQFF
>many|TRBV5-6|NA|TRBJ1-1
TGTGCCAGCAGCTTGTGGGCCGGATTAAACACTGAAGCTTTCTTT
CASSLWAGLNTEAFF
>NA|TRBV25-1|NA|TRBJ2-1
TGTGCCAGCAGTGAGCAAGGTGGGAAGGTCGATGAGCAGTTCTTC
CASSEQGGKVDEQFF
>NA|TRBV12-3/TRBV12-4|NA|TRBJ2-6
TGTGCCAGCAGTTGGGGGGCCAACGTCCTGACTTTC
CASSWGANVLTF
>NA|TRBV5-1|NA|TRBJ2-5
TGCGCCAGCAGCCTTAGGGAGTTGGAGACCCAGTACTTC
CASSLRELETQYF
>NA|TRBV7-9|TRBD1|TRBJ1-1
TGTGCCAGCAGCTTATCTGTCCAGGGGGCCAGGACTGAAGCTTTCTTT
CASSLSVQGARTEAFF
>NA|TRBV4-1|NA|TRBJ2-5
TGCGCCAGCAGCCAAGTAAGGGGTAGCCTAGAGACCCAGTACTTC
CASSQVRGSLETQYF
>many|TRBV7-2|TRBD2|TRBJ2-1
TGTGCCAGCTCTCTCAGCGGGGGATTAAATGAGCAGTTCTTC
CASSLSGGLNEQFF
>many|TRBV9|NA|TRBJ2-5
TGTGCCAGCAGCGCAGTGGGGACTTCCCAAGAGACCCAGTACTTC
CASSAVGTSQETQYF
>many|TRBV13|NA|TRBJ1-1
TGTGCCAGCAGCTCAGGGTACACTGAAGCTTTCTTT
CASSSGYTEAFF